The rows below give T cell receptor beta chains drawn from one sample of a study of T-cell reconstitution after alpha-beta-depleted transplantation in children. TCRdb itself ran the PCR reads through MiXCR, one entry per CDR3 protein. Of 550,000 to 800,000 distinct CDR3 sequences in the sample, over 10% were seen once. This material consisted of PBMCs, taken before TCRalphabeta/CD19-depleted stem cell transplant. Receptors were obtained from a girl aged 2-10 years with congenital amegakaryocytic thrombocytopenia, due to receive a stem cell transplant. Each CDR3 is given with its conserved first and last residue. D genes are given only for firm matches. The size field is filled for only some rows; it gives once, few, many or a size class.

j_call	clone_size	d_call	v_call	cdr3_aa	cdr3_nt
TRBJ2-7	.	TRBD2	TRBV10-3	CAISGGGVWGDYEQYF	TGTGCCATCAGTGGGGGGGGAGTTTGGGGGGACTACGAGCAGTACTTC
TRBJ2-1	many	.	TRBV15	CATSRESDRKEQFF	TGTGCCACCAGCAGAGAGTCGGATCGGAAGGAGCAGTTCTTC
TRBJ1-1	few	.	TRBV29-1	CSAGIERNTEAFF	TGCAGCGCCGGAATAGAGCGGAACACTGAAGCTTTCTTT
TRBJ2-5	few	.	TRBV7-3	CASSLTPGSEETQYF	TGTGCCAGCAGCTTAACCCCTGGCAGCGAAGAGACCCAGTACTTC
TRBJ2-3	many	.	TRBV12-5	CASGSKRTGLTDTQYF	TGTGCTAGTGGCTCAAAGCGGACGGGCCTCACAGATACGCAGTATTTT
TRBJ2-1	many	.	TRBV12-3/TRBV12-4	CARVGGHEQFF	TGTGCCAGGGTTGGGGGCCATGAGCAGTTCTTC
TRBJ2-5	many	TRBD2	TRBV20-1	CSASWGGETQYF	TGCAGTGCTAGCTGGGGGGGAGAGACCCAGTACTTC
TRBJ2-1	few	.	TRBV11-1	CASCQRLLGPGVVNEQFF	TGTGCCAGTTGTCAGCGCCTCTTGGGGCCCGGGGTTGTGAATGAGCAGTTCTTC
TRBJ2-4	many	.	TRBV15	CATSRDGGSGYF	TGTGCCACCAGCAGAGATGGCGGCAGCGGGTACTTC
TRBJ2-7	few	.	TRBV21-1	CASSNHSHFSYEQYF	TGTGCCAGCAGCAACCATTCTCATTTCTCCTACGAGCAGTACTTC
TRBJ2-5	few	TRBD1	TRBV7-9	CASSPGQAVQETQYF	TGTGCCAGCAGCCCCGGACAGGCGGTTCAAGAGACCCAGTACTTC
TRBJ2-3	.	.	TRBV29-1	CSVEERLVHQDTQYF	TGCAGCGTTGAAGAAAGACTAGTGCACCAAGATACGCAGTATTTT
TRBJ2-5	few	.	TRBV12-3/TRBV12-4	CASSFWDQETQYF	TGTGCCAGCAGCTTTTGGGATCAAGAGACCCAGTACTTC
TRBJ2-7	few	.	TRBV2	CASTRASEQYF	TGTGCCAGCACGCGAGCTTCCGAGCAGTACTTC
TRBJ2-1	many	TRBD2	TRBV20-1	CSARSRGLAVYNEQFF	TGCAGTGCTAGATCCAGGGGACTAGCGGTTTACAATGAGCAGTTCTTC
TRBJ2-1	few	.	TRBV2	CASSEGGLGPEQFF	TGTGCCAGCAGTGAGGGGGGCCTAGGCCCTGAGCAGTTCTTC
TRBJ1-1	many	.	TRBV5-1	CASSGMDSYTEAFF	TGCGCCAGCAGCGGGATGGACAGCTACACTGAAGCTTTCTTT
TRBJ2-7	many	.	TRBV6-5	CASSYGRTYEQYF	TGTGCCAGCAGTTATGGAAGAACCTACGAGCAGTACTTC
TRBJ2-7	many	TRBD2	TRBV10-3	CAISGGSGALSYEQYF	TGTGCCATCAGTGGGGGAAGCGGGGCCCTCTCCTACGAGCAGTACTTC
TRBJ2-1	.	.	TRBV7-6	CASSLEGARNEKFF	TGTGCCAGCAGCTTAGAAGGGGCGCGCAATGAGAAGTTCTTC
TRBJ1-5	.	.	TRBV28	CASKLSGGRQPQHF	TGTGCCAGCAAGCTGTCTGGGGGCCGTCAGCCCCAGCATTTT
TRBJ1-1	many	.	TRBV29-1	CSVEGGVGTEAFF	TGCAGCGTTGAAGGCGGGGTCGGAACTGAAGCTTTCTTT
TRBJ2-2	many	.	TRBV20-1	CSASIPHTGELFF	TGCAGTGCTAGTATCCCTCACACCGGGGAGCTGTTTTTT
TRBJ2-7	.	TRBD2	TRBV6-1	CASSEMLIAGVEAYKQYF	TGTGCCAGCAGTGAGATGTTAATAGCGGGAGTCGAAGCCTACAAGCAGTACTTC
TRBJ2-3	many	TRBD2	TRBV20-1	CSASVGRRADTQYF	TGCAGTGCTAGTGTCGGGAGGAGGGCAGATACGCAGTATTTT
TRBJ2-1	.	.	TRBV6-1	CASSEYSVAHNEQFF	TGTGCCAGCAGTGAGTACTCCGTAGCGCACAATGAGCAGTTCTTC
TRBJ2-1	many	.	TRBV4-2	CASSQVPPGNYNEQFF	TGTGCCAGCAGCCAAGTACCTCCCGGGAACTACAATGAGCAGTTCTTC
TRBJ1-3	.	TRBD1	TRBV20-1	CSASRDSHSPSGNTIYF	TGCAGTGCATCCCGGGACAGCCATTCTCCCTCTGGAAACACCATATATTTT
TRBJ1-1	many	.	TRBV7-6	CASSLWTNTEAFF	TGTGCCAGCAGCTTATGGACGAACACTGAAGCTTTCTTT
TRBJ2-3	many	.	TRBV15	CATSPEGADTQYF	TGTGCCACCAGCCCCGAGGGAGCAGATACGCAGTATTTT
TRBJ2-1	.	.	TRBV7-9	CASPGHDPPEQFF	TGTGCCAGCCCCGGACACGACCCGCCTGAGCAGTTCTTC
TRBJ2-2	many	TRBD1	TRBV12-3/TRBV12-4	CASGDQGADTGELFF	TGTGCCAGCGGAGACCAGGGGGCTGACACCGGGGAGCTGTTTTTT
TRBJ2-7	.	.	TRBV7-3	CASSSLGSEQYF	TGTGCCAGCAGCTCACTAGGCAGCGAGCAGTACTTC
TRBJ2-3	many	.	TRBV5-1	CASTPGHHTDTQYF	TGCGCCAGCACGCCGGGACACCACACAGATACGCAGTATTTT
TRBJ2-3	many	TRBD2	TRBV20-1	CSGGERGDTQYF	TGCAGCGGGGGGGAGAGGGGAGATACGCAGTATTTT
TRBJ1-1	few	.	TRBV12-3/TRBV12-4	CASSLIRGNPLNTEAFF	TGTGCCAGCAGTTTAATAAGAGGGAACCCCTTGAACACTGAAGCTTTCTTT
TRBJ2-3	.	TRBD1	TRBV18	CASSPTGTGPPDTQYF	TGTGCCAGCTCACCAACCGGGACAGGGCCCCCAGATACGCAGTATTTT
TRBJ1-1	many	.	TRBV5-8	CASSLREGWTEAFF	TGTGCCAGCAGCTTGAGGGAGGGTTGGACTGAAGCTTTCTTT
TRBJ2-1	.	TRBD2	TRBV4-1	CASSQARGAGGPFREQFF	TGCGCCAGCAGCCAAGCCCGCGGAGCGGGAGGGCCTTTCAGGGAGCAGTTCTTC
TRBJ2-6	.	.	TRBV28	CASQWGAGANVLTF	TGTGCCTCCCAATGGGGGGCCGGGGCCAACGTCCTGACTTTC
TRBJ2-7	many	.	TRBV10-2	CATSISIGGRSYEQYF	TGCGCCACCTCAATCTCAATAGGTGGGAGATCCTACGAGCAGTACTTC
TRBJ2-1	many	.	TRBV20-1	CSARGLVRVNEQFF	TGCAGTGCTAGAGGGCTAGTGAGAGTCAATGAGCAGTTCTTC
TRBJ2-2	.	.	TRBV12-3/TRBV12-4	CASRKTGELFF	TGTGCCAGCAGAAAGACCGGGGAGCTGTTTTTT
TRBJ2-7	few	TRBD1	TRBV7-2	CASSLLGTVPTYEQYF	TGTGCCAGCAGCTTACTGGGGACAGTTCCTACCTACGAGCAGTACTTC
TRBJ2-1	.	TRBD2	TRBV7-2	CASGGGNEQFF	TGTGCCAGCGGGGGGGGGAATGAGCAGTTCTTC
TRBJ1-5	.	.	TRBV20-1	CSARGGYNQPQHF	TGCAGTGCTAGGGGGGGGTACAATCAGCCCCAGCATTTT
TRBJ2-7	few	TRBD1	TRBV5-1	CASGFGDRGHQYEQYF	TGCGCCAGCGGATTCGGAGACAGGGGGCATCAGTACGAGCAGTACTTC
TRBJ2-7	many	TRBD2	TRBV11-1	CASSLLSSGREYF	TGTGCCAGCAGCTTACTGTCCAGCGGGAGAGAGTACTTC
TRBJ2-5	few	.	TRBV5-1	CASSKGAEETQYF	TGCGCCAGCAGCAAGGGAGCGGAAGAGACCCAGTACTTC
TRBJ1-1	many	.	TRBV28	CATRGGNTEAFF	TGTGCCACAAGGGGAGGGAACACTGAAGCTTTCTTT
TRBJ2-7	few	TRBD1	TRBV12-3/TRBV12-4	CASTPGQGVPYEQYF	TGTGCCAGCACACCTGGACAGGGGGTCCCCTACGAGCAGTACTTC
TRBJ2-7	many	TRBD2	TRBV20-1	CSARPGLARSPYEQYF	TGCAGTGCTAGACCCGGACTAGCGAGGTCCCCCTACGAGCAGTACTTC
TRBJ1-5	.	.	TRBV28	CASSSVEGPDEPQHF	TGTGCCAGCAGCTCCGTGGAGGGTCCCGATGAGCCCCAGCATTTT